Following are 21 T cell receptor beta chains from one sample sequenced in a study of T-cell memory formation after mild COVID-19. TCRdb independently ran MiXCR on the 5' RACE reads; one entry per CDR3 protein. The table shows approximately 180,000 distinct CDR3 sequences, with roughly 16% occurring only once. What was sequenced was PBMCs or a T cell subset sorted from them (not recorded which). These receptors all come from an adult woman who had mild COVID-19 (a few samples of this study predate the infection). Cell type and time point are not known.

J is TRBJ1-1 and V is TRBV7-6; TRBD1 matches 7 bases. CDR3 size: 17 residues. CDR1 is SGHVS and CDR2 is FNYEAQ in the germline V gene. V was clipped by 0 bases and J by 5 bases; unmatched bases: 12. The DNA of the CDR3 is TGTGCCAGCAGCTTAGCGTCGGTCAGGGGGAGACGAACTGAAGCTTTCTTT. Its translation is CASSLASVRGRRTEAFF.

This clonotype was seen more than once but under ten times. The chain is built from TRBV7-2 and TRBJ2-5, with D unclear. The germline V and J ends were trimmed by 1 base and 4 bases, with 7 bases remaining between them. This CDR3 spans 13 amino acids. In germline, CDR1 is SGHTA, CDR2 FQGNSA. Written as DNA, the CDR3 is TGTGCCAGCAGCTTAGTTTATTCAGAGACCCAGTACTTC. Its translation: CASSLVYSETQYF.

The chain employs TRBV10-3 and TRBJ2-7; D may be TRBD2 (5 bases). Trimming left V 8 bases short and J 1 base short, with 6 bases between. CDR1 is ENHRY and CDR2 is SYGVKD in the germline V gene. This CDR3 has 11 amino acids. CDR3 nucleotide sequence: TGTGCCATCGGGGAGTCCTACGAGCAGTACTTC. It translates to CAIGESYEQYF.

This chain uses TRBV5-1 with TRBJ1-2, with D uncertain. CDR3 size: 14 residues. The germline gives CDR1 SGHRS, CDR2 YFSETQ. V gave up 4 bases and J gave up 0 bases, with 10 bases separating them. CDR3 DNA sequence: TGCGCCAGCAGCGGGCGGGTGACTAACTATGGCTACACCTTC. Translating gives CASSGRVTNYGYTF. Full variable domain (rest looked up from reference TRBV5-1 and TRBJ1-2): KAGVTQTPRYLIKTRGQQVTLSCSPISGHRSVSWYQQTPGQGLQFLFEYFSETQRNKGNFPGRFSGRQFSNSRSEMNVSTLELGDSALYLCASSGRVTNYGYTFGSGTRLTVV.

This chain uses TRBV11-2 with TRBJ2-3, with D maybe TRBD2 (5 bases). Germline-derived CDR1 and CDR2 are SGHAT and FQNNGV. The CDR3 loop spans 16 amino acids. Trimming pared 3 bases from V and 0 bases from J, leaving 13 bases between. CDR3 region: CASSFYSGASTDTQYF. In nucleotides, the CDR3 is TGTGCCAGCAGCTTTTACAGCGGCGCTAGCACAGATACGCAGTATTTT.

The rearrangement joins TRBV3-1 to TRBJ2-1, with TRBD1 as a possible D gene (7 bases). The V gene's germline CDR1 is LGHDT and CDR2 YNNKEL (reference sequence). Trimming took off 4 bases at V and 8 bases at J, with 21 bases between the two ends. This CDR3 comprises 16 residues. The CDR3 DNA sequence: TGTGCCAGCAGCCTTCGGGGGCTACCTCAGGGGGATGAGCAGTTCTTC. Its translation is CASSLRGLPQGDEQFF.

This clonotype was counted many times. The chain links TRBV29-1 to TRBJ2-7; unclear D gene. CDR1 SQVTM and CDR2 ANQGSEA come from the germline V gene. V lost 7 bases and J 0 bases, leaving 19 bases between the germline ends. This CDR3 has 15 residues. The CDR3 loop is CSARKAVHLSYEQYF. As DNA, the CDR3 is TGCAGCGCCCGAAAGGCAGTCCACCTCTCCTACGAGCAGTACTTC.

DNA for the CDR3: TGCAGTGCTACCAGGCCTGGGGGGCGAGTGGCAGATACGCAGTATTTT. The encoded protein is CSATRPGGRVADTQYF. The V gene is TRBV20-1, the J gene TRBJ2-3; D is perhaps TRBD1 or TRBD2 (6 bases each). The ends were cut back, 4 bases at V and 4 bases at J, with 21 bases in the middle. The germline V gene encodes CDR1 DFQATT and CDR2 SNEGSKA (reference sequence). CDR3 size: 16 residues.

The chain couples TRBV7-9 to TRBJ1-1, with D hard to call. Germline V lookup: CDR1 SEHNR, CDR2 FQNEAQ (reference sequence). V was clipped by 7 bases and J by 4 bases, with 13 bases between them. This CDR3 comprises 13 residues. CDR3 nucleotides: TGTGCCAGCATTTTAACCGCGAGCACTGAAGCTTTCTTT. Protein product: CASILTASTEAFF.

In its sample, this clonotype was seen a few times. V usage is TRBV24-1 and J usage is TRBJ2-2, with D hard to call. Per the germline V gene, CDR1 is KGHDR and CDR2 is SFDVKD. V was pared by 4 bases and J by 1 base, with 0 bases between. CDR3 size: 12 residues. CDR3 amino acids: CATSENTGELFF. Here the CDR3 DNA reads TGTGCCACCAGTGAGAACACCGGGGAGCTGTTTTTT.

This clonotype came up a few times. The chain employs TRBV24-1 and TRBJ2-5; D is ambiguous. The CDR3 length is 15 residues. Germline V gene data show CDR1 as KGHDR and CDR2 as SFDVKD. V was cut by 0 bases and J by 4 bases, with 11 bases left in between. The CDR3 protein is CATSDLSPVAETQYF. The DNA of the CDR3 is TGTGCCACCAGTGATTTGTCGCCAGTCGCAGAGACCCAGTACTTC.

The CDR3 bases are TGTGCCAGCATTTCCTTCCCAGGGTACGGCGAGCAGTACTTC. Protein: CASISFPGYGEQYF. This sequence joins TRBV27 and TRBJ2-7; perhaps TRBD1 as D (5 bases). Trimming removed 7 bases at V and 6 bases at J, with 19 bases between. Germline lookup yields CDR1 MNHEY and CDR2 SMNVEV (reference sequence). The CDR3 sequence is 14 residues long.

The V gene is TRBV18, the J gene TRBJ2-7, with D possibly matching TRBD2 (7 bases). Germline V gives CDR1 KGHSH, CDR2 LQKENI. This CDR3 has 16 residues. The germline V and J ends were trimmed by 3 bases and 7 bases, with 22 bases remaining between them. This CDR3 reads CASSPGGAADIREQYF. For the CDR3, the DNA is TGTGCCAGCTCACCGGGGGGGGCCGCGGACATTCGGGAGCAGTACTTC.

V and J are TRBV6-5 and TRBJ2-4; 9 bases fit TRBD1. The CDR3 length is 15 residues. Germline-derived CDR1 and CDR2 are MNHEY and SVGAGI. V was pared by 4 bases and J by 11 bases, with 12 bases of the junction left unmatched. Here the CDR3 reads CASSSRQGGVGLQYF. Here the CDR3 DNA reads TGTGCCAGCAGTTCCAGACAGGGGGGAGTAGGCCTTCAGTACTTC.

This chain uses TRBV5-5 with TRBJ2-2; 7 nucleotides line up with TRBD1. Germline V lookup: CDR1 SGHKS, CDR2 YYEKEE (reference sequence). The CDR3 is made up of 15 amino acids. The V and J ends lost 0 bases and 5 bases, in that order; junction bases with no gene match: 4. The CDR3 protein is CASSLGQGWTGELFF. The CDR3 DNA is TGTGCCAGCAGCTTGGGACAGGGATGGACCGGGGAGCTGTTTTTT.

The chain has TRBV12-3 or TRBV12-4 and TRBJ2-2, with 15 bases identical to TRBD2. This CDR3 is built from 17 residues. Trimming removed 4 bases from V and 7 bases from J; junction bases left unmatched: 7. The CDR3: CASSSPGLAGGYGELFF. The CDR3 coding sequence is TGTGCCAGCAGTTCCCCGGGACTAGCGGGAGGTTACGGGGAGCTGTTTTTT.

V and J are TRBV5-6 and TRBJ1-1, with D hard to call. The germline V and J ends were trimmed by 2 bases and 5 bases, with 10 bases remaining between them. Germline values: CDR1 SGHDT, CDR2 YYEEEE. The CDR3 totals 13 residues. The DNA of the CDR3 is TGTGCCAGCAGCTTTTTCGGGAGGACTGAAGCTTTCTTT. This gives the protein CASSFFGRTEAFF.

The V and J genes are TRBV6-5 and TRBJ1-3; 7 positions agree with TRBD1. The CDR3 is 17 amino acids. Trimming at V came to 0 bases and at J to 0 bases, leaving 5 bases not matched to a gene. Germline lookup yields CDR1 MNHEY and CDR2 SVGAGI. CDR3 sequence (DNA): TGTGCCAGCAGTTACTCGATGAACAGGGGCTCTGGAAACACCATATATTTT. Translating it yields CASSYSMNRGSGNTIYF.

The gene calls are TRBV7-9 and TRBJ2-1; tentatively, D is TRBD2 (5 bases). V lost 3 bases and J 12 bases, leaving 9 bases between the germline ends. Germline V lookup: CDR1 SEHNR, CDR2 FQNEAQ (reference sequence). The CDR3 has 11 amino acids. CDR3 sequence reads: CASSLGVGQFF. The CDR3 DNA reads TGTGCCAGCAGCTTGGGAGTGGGGCAGTTCTTC.

V gene TRBV29-1 combines with J gene TRBJ1-1, with TRBD1 matching 7 bases. V shed 5 bases and J 0 bases; nucleotides not matched to a gene: 9. The length of the CDR3 is 15 residues. Germline-derived CDR1 and CDR2 are SQVTM and ANQGSEA. CDR3 sequence: CSVTLTGILNTEAFF. The DNA for the CDR3 is TGCAGCGTTACACTGACAGGGATATTGAACACTGAAGCTTTCTTT.

The J gene is TRBJ1-5, the V gene TRBV5-1; D is ambiguous. The germline CDR1 and CDR2 sequences are SGHRS and YFSETQ. The V and J ends lost 1 base and 6 bases respectively, with 11 bases between them. There are 14 residues in the CDR3. CDR3: CASSLSGAGQPQHF. The CDR3 DNA sequence: TGCGCCAGCAGCTTGAGCGGAGCAGGTCAGCCCCAGCATTTT.